The T cell receptor beta chain under discussion was sequenced for a study of blood T cell repertoires in COVID-19. As for the study in general: Spain, Italy and the United States supplied samples that represented acute and convalescent COVID-19.

Across about two dozen US areas, participants ranged in age from about 18 to 90 years. The germline V gene has CDR1 SGDLS and CDR2 YYNGEE. This CDR3 is 14 amino acids long. Between the trimmed V and J ends, which lost 3 bases and 2 bases, there was a span of 8 bases. Data came from immunoSEQ multiplex PCR; TCRdb stores just in-frame clones and leaves some out. The repertoire includes approximately 160,000 clones, more than 70% of them detected once, and 3.6% sits in the top ten. V and J are TRBV9 and TRBJ2-2; unclear D gene. This TCR derives from a woman aged 45-59 years in a cohort exposed to, infected with or recovered from COVID-19 (not recorded which). Material: PBMCs or T cells enriched from blood (not recorded which). The CDR3 region is CASSDKLNTGELFF. CDR3 sequence (DNA): TGTGCCAGCAGCGATAAGCTCAACACCGGGGAGCTGTTTTTT.